The sequence of this T cell receptor (beta chain) was determined in a study of T cell repertoires in cytomegalovirus infection. In the study overall: The authors relied on CMV epitopes, both recently identified HLA-C-restricted and well-studied HLA-B-restricted. CMV infection and matching HLA type were both indicated by public TCR beta signatures. Findings and limits, study-wide: In two of eight donors, the top clonotype was HLA-C-restricted CMV-specific. Totalled public TCR beta family frequency picked out people who carried CMV plus the relevant HLA.

A note on this clonotype: Its antigen remains unidentified.

From the reads, TCRdb called clonotypes with MiXCR, one entry per CDR3 protein. The data show nearly 700,000 distinct CDR3 sequences, 30% to 40% seen once. V was trimmed by 1 base and J by 0 bases, leaving 7 bases between them. The CDR3 has 15 amino acids. The chain carries TRBV12-3 or TRBV12-4 and TRBJ1-5; D gene ambiguous. The sequence derives from a human donor in good health (CMV status not recorded). Some clones in this sample may be carry-over from other donors' samples. Sequences were derived from cultured PBMCs, sampled from culture after CMV antigen stimulation. For the CDR3, the DNA is TGTGCCAGCAGTTTAGGGGTACTTAGCAATCAGCCCCAGCATTTT. Protein sequence: CASSLGVLSNQPQHF.